This T cell receptor (beta chain) was captured by sequencing in a study of blood T cell repertoires in COVID-19 (dated by TCRdb to about 2020). In terms of the full investigation: Samples covering the acute and convalescent phases of COVID-19 were provided by collaborators in the United States, Italy and Spain. The prospective study material was composed of cDNA or gDNA derived from T cells, B-cell-depleted T cells, or PBMCs. Deeply sampled blood TCRbeta repertoires from subjects exposed to, actively infected with, or recovered from COVID-19 were included in the dataset. The repertoires were released in a freely available public database meant as a resource for research on the immune response to SARS-CoV-2. The samples were drawn from two sources: the first 160 participants of the ongoing ImmuneRACE study, and 1,254 subjects contributed by 6 global collaborators. A de-identified subject ID, COVID-19 status, age in years and sex were almost always included in the sample metadata. HLA class I and class II types, where available, came from metadata supplied by the sample provider rather than from assay-based typing. Overall study results and their limits: The amount of clinical and demographic metadata varied by source and participant and was provided uncurated.

TCRbeta CDR3 regions were amplified from genomic DNA using the immunoSEQ Assay, a bias-controlled multiplex PCR. The authors processed their data as follows. Nucleated cell counts per sample were estimated from amplification of reference gene primers within the assay. To quantify the absolute abundance of each unique TCRbeta CDR3 rearrangement, sequence reads were collapsed and filtered. For each sample, productive Simpson clonality was calculated as the square root of Simpson's diversity index over productive rearrangements. TCRdb holds this immuneACCESS table with in-frame rearrangements only. Some clones are missing; in checked studies, unresolved V genes explain under half, and the rest has no known cause. Clone size and V and J calls were adopted from that table, with D and trimming inferred from the DNA. Recorded for this sample are more than 95,000 clones; around 88% of them occurred a single time. The leading ten clones occupy less than 4% of the sample.

Of note for this clone: Its antigen is still unknown. Per-base qualities were not stored, and no clone one base away is much larger.

The collaborating institutions used their own protocols to collect whole blood in K2EDTA tubes. Collaborator samples were shipped for TCRbeta analysis as frozen whole blood, isolated PBMCs, or DNA extracted from either sample type. V is clipped by 4 bases and J by 7 bases, and the sequence between their germline boundaries is 8 bases long. In the germline V gene (reference sequence), CDR1 corresponds to WNHNN and CDR2 to SYGVQD. The CDR3 spans 12 residues, from the cysteine through the phenylalanine. Only the CDR3 portion is preserved as DNA: 36 bases, with reading frame beginning at the first base.

This receptor chain uses TRBV10-1 and TRBJ2-1; the D segment cannot be called with confidence. What was sequenced was peripheral blood. The sequence came from a human donor in a cohort sampled during active COVID-19. The CDR3 reads CASSVLGNEQFF. The sequence in DNA is TGCGCCAGCAGTGTTCTAGGAAATGAGCAGTTCTTC.